This T cell receptor (beta chain) comes out of a study of blood T cell repertoires in COVID-19. Overall study context: The United States, Italy and Spain supplied acute and convalescent COVID-19 samples. T cells, B-cell-depleted T cells, or PBMCs supplied cDNA or gDNA.

The germline gives CDR1 SQVTM, CDR2 ANQGSEA. The CDR3 runs to 12 residues. V was clipped by 3 bases and J by 5 bases, with 10 bases between them. Per the study methods: Counts of nucleated cells, estimated from reference gene primer amplification, were obtained. Using immunoSEQ multiplex PCR, the repertoire was profiled, and TCRdb retains in-frame clones only, with some absent. That table gives V, J and clone size, and the DNA gave D and trimming. The sample lists about 81,000 clones, roughly 91% occurring once. The clonotype originates from a woman aged 50 to 65 in a cohort sampled during active COVID-19. The sample comprised peripheral blood. This rearrangement joins TRBV29-1 to TRBJ1-2, with D hard to call. CDR3 DNA sequence: TGCAGCGTTGATGTCGGAGATTATGGCTACACCTTC. This encodes CSVDVGDYGYTF.